The clone carrying this TCR beta chain showed up many times. Its antigen is unknown. The sample comes from a study of T cells in Graves' hyperthyroidism and ophthalmopathy. Study details: Blood from the periphery was taken at initial diagnosis, before any treatment.

The study, taken as a whole, reports: Blood also contained most expanded thyroid clonotypes above 0.001. Stable hyperthyroidism was separated from ophthalmopathy by a model based on 13 V-J features.

The CDR3 runs to 14 residues. Trimming cost V 4 bases and J 5 bases, with 12 bases left between them. The V gene's germline CDR1 is SNHLY and CDR2 FYNNEI. Amplification of TCR beta CDR3 regions used RNA as the template. The HTBI set primed first-round TCR CDR3 RT-PCR. TCRdb redid the calling of the multiplex PCR reads with MiXCR, one entry per CDR3 protein. This sample has fewer than 450,000 distinct CDR3 sequences; about 14% occur once, and the top ten carry 25% to 30%. The chain has TRBV2 and TRBJ1-5; D is perhaps TRBD1 (6 bases). The sequence was collected from a man in his forties or fifties with Graves' ophthalmopathy. Sequenced sample: blood. The CDR3 here is CASSVSGAYQPQHF. The CDR3 DNA reads TGTGCCAGCAGTGTATCAGGGGCCTATCAGCCCCAGCATTTT.